The sequence of this T cell receptor beta chain was determined in a study of response to subunit inactivated influenza vaccine. Study findings and constraints: Authors suggested seasonal influenza vaccinations each recruit few new T cells.

This clonotype has only a few counts. Its target is unknown. V gave up 1 base and J gave up 3 bases; unmatched junction bases: 10. This CDR3 is built from 17 residues. Germline V CDR1 and CDR2: DFQATT, SNEGSKA (reference sequence). Using its own MiXCR run on the RT-PCR reads, TCRdb lists one record per CDR3 protein. The sample has approximately 500,000 distinct CDR3 sequences, over 10% seen once. The sequenced sample was PBMCs from blood, obtained 45 days after vaccination. The clonotype originates from a man over 45 who received an inactivated influenza vaccine. The V call is TRBV20-1, the J call TRBJ2-3; 10 bases are shared with TRBD2. CDR3 protein: CSARAMERGGETDTQYF. As DNA, the CDR3 is TGCAGTGCTAGAGCCATGGAGCGGGGGGGTGAGACAGATACGCAGTATTTT.